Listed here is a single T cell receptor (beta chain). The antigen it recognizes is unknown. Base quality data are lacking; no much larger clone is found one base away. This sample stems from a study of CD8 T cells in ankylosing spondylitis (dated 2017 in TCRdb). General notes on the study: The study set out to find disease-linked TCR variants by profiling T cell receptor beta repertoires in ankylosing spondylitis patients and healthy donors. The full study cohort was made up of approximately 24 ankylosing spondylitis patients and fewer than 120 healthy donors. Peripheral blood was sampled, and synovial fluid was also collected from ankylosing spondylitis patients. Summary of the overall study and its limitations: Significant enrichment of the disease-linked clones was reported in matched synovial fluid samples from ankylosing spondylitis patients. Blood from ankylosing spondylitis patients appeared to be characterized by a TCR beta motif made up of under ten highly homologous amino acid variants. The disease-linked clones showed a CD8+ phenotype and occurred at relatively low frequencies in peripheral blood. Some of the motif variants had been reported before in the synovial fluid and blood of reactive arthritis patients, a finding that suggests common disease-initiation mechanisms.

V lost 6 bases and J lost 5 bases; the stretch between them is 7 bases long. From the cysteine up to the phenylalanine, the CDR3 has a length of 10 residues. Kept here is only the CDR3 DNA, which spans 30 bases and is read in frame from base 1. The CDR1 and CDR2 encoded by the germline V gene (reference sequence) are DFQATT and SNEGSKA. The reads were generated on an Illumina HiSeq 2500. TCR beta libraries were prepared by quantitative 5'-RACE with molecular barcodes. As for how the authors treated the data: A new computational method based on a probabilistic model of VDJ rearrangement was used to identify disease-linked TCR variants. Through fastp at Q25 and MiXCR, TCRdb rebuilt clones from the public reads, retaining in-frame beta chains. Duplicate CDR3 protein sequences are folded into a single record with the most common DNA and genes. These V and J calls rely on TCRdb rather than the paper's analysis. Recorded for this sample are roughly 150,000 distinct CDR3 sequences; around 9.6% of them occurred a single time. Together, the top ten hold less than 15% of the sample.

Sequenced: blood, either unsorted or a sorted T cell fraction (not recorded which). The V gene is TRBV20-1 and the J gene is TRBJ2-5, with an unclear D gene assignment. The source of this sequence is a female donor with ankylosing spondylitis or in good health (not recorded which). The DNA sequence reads TGCAGTGCCCCCGGGGAGACCCAGTACTTC. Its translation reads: CSAPGETQYF.